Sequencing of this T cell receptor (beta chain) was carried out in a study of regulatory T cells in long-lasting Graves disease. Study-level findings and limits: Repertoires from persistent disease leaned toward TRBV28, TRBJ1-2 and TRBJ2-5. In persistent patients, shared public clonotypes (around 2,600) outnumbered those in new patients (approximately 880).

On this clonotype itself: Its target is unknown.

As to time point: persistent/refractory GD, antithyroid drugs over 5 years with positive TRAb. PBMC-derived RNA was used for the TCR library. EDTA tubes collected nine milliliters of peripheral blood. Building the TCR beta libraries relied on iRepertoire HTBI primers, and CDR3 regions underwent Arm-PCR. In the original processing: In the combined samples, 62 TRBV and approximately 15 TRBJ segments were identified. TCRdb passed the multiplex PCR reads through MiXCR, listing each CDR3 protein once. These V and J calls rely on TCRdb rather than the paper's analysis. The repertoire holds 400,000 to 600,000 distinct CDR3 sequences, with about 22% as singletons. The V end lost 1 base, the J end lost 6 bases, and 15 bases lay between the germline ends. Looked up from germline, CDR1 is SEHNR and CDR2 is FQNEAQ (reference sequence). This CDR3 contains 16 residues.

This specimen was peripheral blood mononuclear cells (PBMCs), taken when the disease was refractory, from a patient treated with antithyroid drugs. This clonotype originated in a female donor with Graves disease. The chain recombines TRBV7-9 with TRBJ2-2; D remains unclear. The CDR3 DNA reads TGTGCCAGCAGCTTAGACATCGGCAGGCCCGCCGGGGAGCTGTTTTTT. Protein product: CASSLDIGRPAGELFF.